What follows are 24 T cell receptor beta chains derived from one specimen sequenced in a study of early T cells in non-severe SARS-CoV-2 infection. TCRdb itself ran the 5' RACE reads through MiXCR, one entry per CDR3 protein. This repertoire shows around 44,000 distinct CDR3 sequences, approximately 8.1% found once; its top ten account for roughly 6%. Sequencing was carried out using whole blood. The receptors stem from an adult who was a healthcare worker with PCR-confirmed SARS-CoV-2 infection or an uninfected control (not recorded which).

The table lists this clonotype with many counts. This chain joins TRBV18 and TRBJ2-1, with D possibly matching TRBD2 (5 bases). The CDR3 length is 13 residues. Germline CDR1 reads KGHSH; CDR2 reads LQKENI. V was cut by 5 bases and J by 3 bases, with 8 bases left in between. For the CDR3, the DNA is TGTGCCAGCTCATTCGGGATCTACAATGAGCAGTTCTTC. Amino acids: CASSFGIYNEQFF.

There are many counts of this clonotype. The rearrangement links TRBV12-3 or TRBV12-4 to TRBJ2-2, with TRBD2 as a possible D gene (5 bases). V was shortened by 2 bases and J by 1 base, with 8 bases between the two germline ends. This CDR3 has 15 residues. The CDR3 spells CASSLNEGNTGELFF. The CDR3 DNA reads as TGTGCCAGCAGTTTAAATGAGGGGAACACCGGGGAGCTGTTTTTT.

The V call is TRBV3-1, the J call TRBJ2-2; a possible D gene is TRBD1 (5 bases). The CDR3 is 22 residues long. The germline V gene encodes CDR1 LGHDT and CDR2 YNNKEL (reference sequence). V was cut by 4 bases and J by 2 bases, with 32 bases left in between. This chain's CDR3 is CASSPRHDSRIPFSHNTGELFF. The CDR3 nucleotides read TGTGCCAGCAGCCCCCGACATGACAGTCGAATACCCTTTAGCCATAACACCGGGGAGCTGTTTTTT.

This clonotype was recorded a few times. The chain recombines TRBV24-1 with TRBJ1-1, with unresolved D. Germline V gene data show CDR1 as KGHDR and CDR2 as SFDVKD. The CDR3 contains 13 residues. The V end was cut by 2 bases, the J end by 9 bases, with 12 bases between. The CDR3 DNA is TGTGCCACCAGTGATTCTTCGACGGGTAAAGCTTTCTTT. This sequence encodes CATSDSSTGKAFF.

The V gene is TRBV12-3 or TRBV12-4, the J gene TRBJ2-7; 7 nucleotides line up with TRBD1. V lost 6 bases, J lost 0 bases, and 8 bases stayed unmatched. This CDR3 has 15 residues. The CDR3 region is CASRDSGQRSYEQYF. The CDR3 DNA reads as TGTGCCAGCAGGGACTCGGGACAGCGCTCCTACGAGCAGTACTTC.

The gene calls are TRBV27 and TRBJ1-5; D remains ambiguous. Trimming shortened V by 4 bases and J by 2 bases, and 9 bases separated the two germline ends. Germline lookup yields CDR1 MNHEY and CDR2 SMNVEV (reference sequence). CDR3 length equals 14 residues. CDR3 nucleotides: TGTGCCAGCAGTTCAACCGGGGGCAATCAGCCCCAGCATTTT. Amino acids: CASSSTGGNQPQHF.

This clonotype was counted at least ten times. CDR3 sequence: CASSHHGTEAFF. The CDR3, as DNA: TGTGCCAGCAGCCACCACGGCACTGAAGCTTTCTTT. The chain recombines TRBV3-1 with TRBJ1-1; D uncertain. Trimming took off 3 bases at V and 4 bases at J, with 6 bases between the two ends. Germline V CDR1 and CDR2: LGHDT, YNNKEL (reference sequence). The CDR3 spans 12 residues.

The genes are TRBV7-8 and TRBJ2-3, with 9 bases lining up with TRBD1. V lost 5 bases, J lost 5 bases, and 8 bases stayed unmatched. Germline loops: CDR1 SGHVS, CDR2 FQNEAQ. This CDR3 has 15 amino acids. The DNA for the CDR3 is TGTGCCAGCAGCGTACAGGGGGCGGACGGAGATACGCAGTATTTT. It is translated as CASSVQGADGDTQYF.

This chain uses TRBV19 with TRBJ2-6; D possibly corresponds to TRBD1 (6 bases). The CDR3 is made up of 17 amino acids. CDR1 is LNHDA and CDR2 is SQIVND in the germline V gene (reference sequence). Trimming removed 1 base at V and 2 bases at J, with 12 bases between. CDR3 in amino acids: CASSIGTGFTGANVLTF. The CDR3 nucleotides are TGTGCCAGTAGTATAGGTACAGGGTTTACTGGGGCCAACGTCCTGACTTTC.

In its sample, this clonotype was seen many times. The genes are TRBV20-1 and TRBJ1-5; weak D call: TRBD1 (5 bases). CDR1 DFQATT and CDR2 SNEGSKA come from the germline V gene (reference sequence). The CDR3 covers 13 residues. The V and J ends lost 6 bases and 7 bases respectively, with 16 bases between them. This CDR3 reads CSASQGPGQPQHF. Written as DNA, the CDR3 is TGCAGTGCCTCCCAGGGACCGGGGCAGCCCCAGCATTTT.

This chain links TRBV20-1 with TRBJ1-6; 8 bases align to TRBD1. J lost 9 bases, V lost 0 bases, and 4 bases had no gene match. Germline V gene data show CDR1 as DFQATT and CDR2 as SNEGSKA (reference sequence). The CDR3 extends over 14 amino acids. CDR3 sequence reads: CSARDRTGSSPLHF. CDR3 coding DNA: TGCAGTGCTAGAGATCGGACAGGGTCTTCACCCCTCCACTTT.

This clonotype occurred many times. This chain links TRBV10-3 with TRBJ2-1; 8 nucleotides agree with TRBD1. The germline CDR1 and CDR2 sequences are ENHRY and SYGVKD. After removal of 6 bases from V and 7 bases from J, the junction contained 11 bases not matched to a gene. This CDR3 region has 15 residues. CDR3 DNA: TGTGCCATCAGGAGGGGACAGGAGTCTGAAAATGAGCAGTTCTTC. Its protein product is CAIRRGQESENEQFF.

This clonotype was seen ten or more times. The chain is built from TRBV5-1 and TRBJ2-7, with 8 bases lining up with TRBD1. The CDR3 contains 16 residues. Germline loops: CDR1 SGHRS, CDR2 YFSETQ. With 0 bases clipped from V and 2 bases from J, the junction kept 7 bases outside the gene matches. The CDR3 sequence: CASSLVRGTGTYEQYF. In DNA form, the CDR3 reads TGCGCCAGCAGCTTGGTGAGAGGGACAGGTACCTACGAGCAGTACTTC.

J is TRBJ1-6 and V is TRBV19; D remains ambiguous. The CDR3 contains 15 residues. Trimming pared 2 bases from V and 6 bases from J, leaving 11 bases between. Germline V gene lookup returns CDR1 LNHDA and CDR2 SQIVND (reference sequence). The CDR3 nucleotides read TGTGCCAGTAGTATATCCAGCTCAATTAATTCACCCCTCCACTTT. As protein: CASSISSSINSPLHF.

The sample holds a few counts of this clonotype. CDR3: CASSLVPRGRRNTGELFF. The CDR3 coding sequence is TGTGCCAGCAGCTTAGTCCCCAGGGGGCGCAGGAACACCGGGGAGCTGTTTTTT. J is TRBJ2-2 and V is TRBV7-2; 8 nucleotides agree with TRBD1. The CDR3 has 18 residues. With V trimmed by 1 base and J by 1 base, 8 bases remained unmatched. Germline CDR1 reads SGHTA; CDR2 reads FQGNSA.

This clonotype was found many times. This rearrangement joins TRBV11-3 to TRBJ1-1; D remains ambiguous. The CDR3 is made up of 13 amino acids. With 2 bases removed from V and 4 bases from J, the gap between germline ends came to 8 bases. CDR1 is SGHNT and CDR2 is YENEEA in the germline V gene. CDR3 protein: CASSLSLGTEAFF. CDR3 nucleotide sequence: TGTGCCAGCAGCTTATCCTTGGGCACTGAAGCTTTCTTT.

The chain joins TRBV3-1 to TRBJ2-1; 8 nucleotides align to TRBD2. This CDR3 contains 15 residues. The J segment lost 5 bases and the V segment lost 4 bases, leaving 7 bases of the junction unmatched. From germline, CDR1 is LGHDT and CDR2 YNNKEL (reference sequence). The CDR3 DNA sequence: TGTGCCAGCAGCCTGAGGACTAGCCCAAACAATGAGCAGTTCTTC. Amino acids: CASSLRTSPNNEQFF.

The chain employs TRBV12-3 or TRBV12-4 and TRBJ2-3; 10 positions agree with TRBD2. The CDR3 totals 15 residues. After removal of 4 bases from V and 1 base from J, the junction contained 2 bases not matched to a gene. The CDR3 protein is CASSSGTSGTDTQYF. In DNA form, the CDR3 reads TGTGCCAGCAGTTCCGGGACTAGCGGCACAGATACGCAGTATTTT.

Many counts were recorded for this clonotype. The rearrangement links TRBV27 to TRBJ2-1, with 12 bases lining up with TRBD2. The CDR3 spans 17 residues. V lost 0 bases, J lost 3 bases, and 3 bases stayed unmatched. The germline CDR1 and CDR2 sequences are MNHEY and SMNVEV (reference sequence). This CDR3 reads CASSLSRLAGVYNEQFF. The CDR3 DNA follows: TGTGCCAGCAGTTTATCGAGACTAGCGGGGGTCTACAATGAGCAGTTCTTC.

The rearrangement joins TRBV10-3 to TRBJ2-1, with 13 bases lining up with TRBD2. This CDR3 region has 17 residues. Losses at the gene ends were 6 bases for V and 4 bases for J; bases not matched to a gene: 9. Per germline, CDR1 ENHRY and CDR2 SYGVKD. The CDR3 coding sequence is TGTGCCATCAGGCGGACTAGCGGGGGCCCGACGTACAATGAGCAGTTCTTC. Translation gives CAIRRTSGGPTYNEQFF.

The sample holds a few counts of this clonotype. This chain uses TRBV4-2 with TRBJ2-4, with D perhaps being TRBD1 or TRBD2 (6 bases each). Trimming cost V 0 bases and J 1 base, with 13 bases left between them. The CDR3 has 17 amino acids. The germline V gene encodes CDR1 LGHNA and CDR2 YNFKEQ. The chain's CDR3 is CASSQDEGGRAKNIQYF. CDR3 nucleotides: TGTGCCAGCAGCCAAGATGAGGGGGGTAGGGCCAAAAACATTCAGTACTTC.

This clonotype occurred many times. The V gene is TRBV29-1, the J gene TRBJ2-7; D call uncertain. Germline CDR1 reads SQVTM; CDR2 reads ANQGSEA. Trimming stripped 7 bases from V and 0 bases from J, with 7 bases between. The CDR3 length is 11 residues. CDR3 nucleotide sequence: TGCAGCGGAAGATTCTCCTACGAGCAGTACTTC. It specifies CSGRFSYEQYF.

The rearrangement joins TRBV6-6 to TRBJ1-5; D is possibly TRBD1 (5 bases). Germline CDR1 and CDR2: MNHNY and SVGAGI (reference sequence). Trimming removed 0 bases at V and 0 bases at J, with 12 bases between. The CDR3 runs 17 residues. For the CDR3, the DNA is TGTGCCAGCAGTTACTCGACTCGGGGGAATAGCAATCAGCCCCAGCATTTT. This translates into CASSYSTRGNSNQPQHF.

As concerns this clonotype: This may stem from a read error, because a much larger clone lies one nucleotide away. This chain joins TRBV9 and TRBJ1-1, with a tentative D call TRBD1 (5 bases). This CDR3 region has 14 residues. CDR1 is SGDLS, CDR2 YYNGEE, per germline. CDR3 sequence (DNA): TGTACCAGCAGCGTAGATAGGGGGAACACTGAAGCTTTCTTT. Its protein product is CTSSVDRGNTEAFF.